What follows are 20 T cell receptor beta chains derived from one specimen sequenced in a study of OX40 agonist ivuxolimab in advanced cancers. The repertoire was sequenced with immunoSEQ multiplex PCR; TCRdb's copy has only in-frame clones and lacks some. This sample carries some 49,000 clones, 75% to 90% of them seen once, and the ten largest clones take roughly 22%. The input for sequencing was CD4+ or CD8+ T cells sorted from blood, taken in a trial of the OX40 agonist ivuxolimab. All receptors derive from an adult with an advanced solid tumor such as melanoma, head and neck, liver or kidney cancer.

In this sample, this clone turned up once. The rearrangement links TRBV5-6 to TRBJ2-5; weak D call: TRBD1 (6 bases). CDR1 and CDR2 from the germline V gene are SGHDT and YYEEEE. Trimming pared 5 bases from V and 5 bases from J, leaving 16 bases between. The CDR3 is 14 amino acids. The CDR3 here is CASRSLGAWETQYF. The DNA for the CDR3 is TGTGCCAGCAGATCTCTGGGGGCGTGGGAGACCCAGTACTTC.

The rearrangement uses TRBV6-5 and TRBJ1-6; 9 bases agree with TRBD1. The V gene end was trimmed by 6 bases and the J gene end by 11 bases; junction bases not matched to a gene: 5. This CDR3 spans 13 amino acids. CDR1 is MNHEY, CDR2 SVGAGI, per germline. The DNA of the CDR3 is TGTGCCAGCAGGGACAGGGGTTGGACACCCCTCCACTTT. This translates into CASRDRGWTPLHF.

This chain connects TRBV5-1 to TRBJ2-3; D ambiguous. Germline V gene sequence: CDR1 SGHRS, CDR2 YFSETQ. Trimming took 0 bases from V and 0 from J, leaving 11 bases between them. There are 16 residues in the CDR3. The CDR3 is CASSLGPASSTDTQYF. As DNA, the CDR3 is TGCGCCAGCAGCTTGGGACCCGCCTCTAGCACAGATACGCAGTATTTT.

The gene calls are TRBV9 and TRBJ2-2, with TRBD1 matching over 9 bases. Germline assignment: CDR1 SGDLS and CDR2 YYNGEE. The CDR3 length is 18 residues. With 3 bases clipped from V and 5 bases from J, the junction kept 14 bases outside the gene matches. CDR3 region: CASSGLSRDREKTGELFF. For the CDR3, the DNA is TGTGCCAGCAGCGGACTTTCCCGGGACAGGGAGAAAACCGGGGAGCTGTTTTTT.

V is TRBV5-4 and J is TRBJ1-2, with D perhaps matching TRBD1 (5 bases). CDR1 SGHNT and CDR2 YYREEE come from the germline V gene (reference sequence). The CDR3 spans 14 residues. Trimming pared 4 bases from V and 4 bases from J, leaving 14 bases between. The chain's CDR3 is CASSPQGGFYGYTF. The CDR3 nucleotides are TGTGCCAGCAGCCCCCAGGGAGGGTTCTATGGCTACACCTTC.

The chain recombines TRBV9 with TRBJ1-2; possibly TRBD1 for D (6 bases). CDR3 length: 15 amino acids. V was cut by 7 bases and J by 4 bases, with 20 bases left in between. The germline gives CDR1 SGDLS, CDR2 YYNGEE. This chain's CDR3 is CASHSQSQGIYGYTF. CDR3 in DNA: TGTGCCAGCCACTCGCAATCTCAGGGGATCTATGGCTACACCTTC.

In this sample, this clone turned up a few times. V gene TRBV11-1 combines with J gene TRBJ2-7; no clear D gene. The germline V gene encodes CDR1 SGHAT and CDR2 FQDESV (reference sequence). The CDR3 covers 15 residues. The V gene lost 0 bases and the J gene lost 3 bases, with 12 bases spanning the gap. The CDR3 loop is CASSLAPGHSYEQYF. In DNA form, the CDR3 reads TGTGCCAGCAGCTTAGCGCCGGGTCATAGCTACGAGCAGTACTTC. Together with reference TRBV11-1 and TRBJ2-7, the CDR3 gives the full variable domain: EAEVAQSPRYKITEKSQAVAFWCDPISGHATLYWYRQILGQGPELLVQFQDESVVDDSQLPKDRFSAERLKGVDSTLKIQPAELGDSAMYLCASSLAPGHSYEQYFGPGTRLTVT.

Here the CDR3 DNA reads TGCGCCAGCAGCCAAGATACGGTCCGGGGGATGAGGGGGAATGAGCAGTTCTTC. Protein sequence: CASSQDTVRGMRGNEQFF. This chain joins TRBV4-3 and TRBJ2-1; the D call may be TRBD1 or TRBD2 (6 bases each). Trimming removed 0 bases from V and 7 bases from J, with 22 bases in between. Germline CDR1 and CDR2: LGHNA and YSLEER. The CDR3 contains 18 residues.

The CDR3: CASSLRHGMGYTF. The CDR3 DNA reads TGCGCCAGCAGCTTGAGGCACGGCATGGGCTACACCTTC. The chain uses TRBV5-1 and TRBJ1-2; D unresolved. Deletions cut 1 base from V and 8 bases from J, with 12 bases between. CDR1 and CDR2 from the germline V gene are SGHRS and YFSETQ. The CDR3 extends over 13 amino acids.

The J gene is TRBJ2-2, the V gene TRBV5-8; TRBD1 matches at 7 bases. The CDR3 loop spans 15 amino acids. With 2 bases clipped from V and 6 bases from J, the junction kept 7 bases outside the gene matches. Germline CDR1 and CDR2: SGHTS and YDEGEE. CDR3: CASSFETGQAGELFF. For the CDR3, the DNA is TGTGCCAGCAGCTTTGAGACAGGGCAGGCCGGGGAGCTGTTTTTT.

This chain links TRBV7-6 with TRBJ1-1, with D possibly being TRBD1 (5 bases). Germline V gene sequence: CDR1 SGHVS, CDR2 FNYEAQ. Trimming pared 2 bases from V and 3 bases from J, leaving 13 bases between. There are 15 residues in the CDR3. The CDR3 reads CASSLNGGGDTEAFF. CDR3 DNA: TGTGCCAGCAGCTTAAATGGGGGAGGGGACACTGAAGCTTTCTTT.

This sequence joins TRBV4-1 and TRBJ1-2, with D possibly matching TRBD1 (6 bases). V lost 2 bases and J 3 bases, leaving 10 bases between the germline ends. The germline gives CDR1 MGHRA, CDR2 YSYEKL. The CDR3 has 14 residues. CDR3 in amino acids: CASSQNSGDYGYTF. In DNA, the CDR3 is TGCGCCAGCAGCCAAAATTCAGGGGACTATGGCTACACCTTC.

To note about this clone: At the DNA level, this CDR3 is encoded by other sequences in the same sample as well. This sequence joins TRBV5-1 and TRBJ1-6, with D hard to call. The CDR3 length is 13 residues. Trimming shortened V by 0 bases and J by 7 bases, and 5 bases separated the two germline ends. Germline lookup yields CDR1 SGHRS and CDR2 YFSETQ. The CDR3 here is CASSLDRNSPLHF. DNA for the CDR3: TGCGCCAGCAGCTTGGATCGGAATTCACCCCTCCACTTT.

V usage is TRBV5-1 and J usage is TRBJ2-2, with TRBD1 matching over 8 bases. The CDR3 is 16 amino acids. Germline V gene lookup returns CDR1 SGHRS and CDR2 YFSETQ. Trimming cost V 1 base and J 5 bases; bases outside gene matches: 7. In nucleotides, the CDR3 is TGCGCCAGCAGCTTGCGACAGGGGCCCAAAACCGGGGAGCTGTTTTTT. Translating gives CASSLRQGPKTGELFF.

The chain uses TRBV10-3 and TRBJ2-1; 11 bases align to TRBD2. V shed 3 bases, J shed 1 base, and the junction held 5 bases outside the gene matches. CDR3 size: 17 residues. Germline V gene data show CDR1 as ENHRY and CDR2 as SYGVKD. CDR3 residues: CAISETSGGRSYNEQFF. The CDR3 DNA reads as TGTGCCATCAGTGAAACTAGCGGGGGTAGGTCCTACAATGAGCAGTTCTTC.

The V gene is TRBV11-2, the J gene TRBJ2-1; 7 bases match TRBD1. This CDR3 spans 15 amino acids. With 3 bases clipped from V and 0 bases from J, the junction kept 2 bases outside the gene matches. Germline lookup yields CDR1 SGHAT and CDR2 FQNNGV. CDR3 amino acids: CASSFDRDSYNEQFF. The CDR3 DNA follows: TGTGCCAGCAGCTTCGACAGGGACTCCTACAATGAGCAGTTCTTC.

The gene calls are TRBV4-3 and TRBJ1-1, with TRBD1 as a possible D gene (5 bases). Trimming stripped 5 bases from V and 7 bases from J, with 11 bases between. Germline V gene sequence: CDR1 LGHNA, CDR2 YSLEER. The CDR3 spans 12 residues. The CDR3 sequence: CASSSQGDEAFF. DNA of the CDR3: TGCGCCAGCAGCTCGCAGGGAGATGAAGCTTTCTTT.

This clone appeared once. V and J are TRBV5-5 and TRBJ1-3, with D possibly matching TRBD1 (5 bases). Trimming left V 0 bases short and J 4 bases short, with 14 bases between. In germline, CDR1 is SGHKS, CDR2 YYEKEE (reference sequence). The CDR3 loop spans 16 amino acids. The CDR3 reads CASSLGSGQYGNTIYF. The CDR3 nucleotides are TGTGCCAGCAGCTTGGGGTCAGGGCAATACGGAAACACCATATATTTT. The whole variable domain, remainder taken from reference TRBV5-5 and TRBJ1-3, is DAGVTQSPTHLIKTRGQQVTLRCSPISGHKSVSWYQQVLGQGPQFIFQYYEKEERGRGNFPDRFSARQFPNYSSELNVNALLLGDSALYLCASSLGSGQYGNTIYFGEGSWLTVV.

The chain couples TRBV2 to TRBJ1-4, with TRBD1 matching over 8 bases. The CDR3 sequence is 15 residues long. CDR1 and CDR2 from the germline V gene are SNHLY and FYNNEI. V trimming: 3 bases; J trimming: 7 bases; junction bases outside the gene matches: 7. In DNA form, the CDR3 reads TGTGCCAGCAGTGAGGGAGGACAGGGAGTTGAAAAACTGTTTTTT. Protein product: CASSEGGQGVEKLFF. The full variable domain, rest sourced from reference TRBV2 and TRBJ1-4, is EPEVTQTPSHQVTQMGQEVILRCVPISNHLYFYWYRQILGQKVEFLVSFYNNEISEKSEIFDDQFSVERPDGSNFTLKIRSTKLEDSAMYFCASSEGGQGVEKLFFGSGTQLSVL.

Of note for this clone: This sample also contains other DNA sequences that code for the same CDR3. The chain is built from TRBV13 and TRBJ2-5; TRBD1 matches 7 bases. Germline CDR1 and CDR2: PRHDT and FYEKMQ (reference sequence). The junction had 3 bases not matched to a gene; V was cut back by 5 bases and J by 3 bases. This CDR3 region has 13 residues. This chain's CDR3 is CASSPGTEETQYF. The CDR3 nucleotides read TGTGCCAGCAGCCCCGGGACAGAAGAGACCCAGTACTTC.